The clone carrying this TCR beta chain is a singleton in its sample. Its antigen is currently unknown. The data are from a study of CD8 T cells in Susac syndrome. 0.5 to 1 ug RNA was reverse transcribed with random hexamers. TCRdb fed the immunoSEQ multiplex PCR reads into MiXCR, producing one record per CDR3 protein. The top ten hold approximately 0.13% of the sample, which has approximately 100,000 distinct CDR3 sequences, about nine tenths seen once. Negative isolation yielded the CD8+ and CD4+ T cells, while FACS enriched the TEMRA cells. The study, taken as a whole, reports: Only a relatively small number of individuals were included in the TCR sequencing and HLA analysis.

The CDR3 sequence is 16 residues long. V lost 5 bases to trimming and J lost 2 bases; unmatched junction nucleotides: 9. Germline assignment: CDR1 LNHDA and CDR2 SQIVND (reference sequence). Material: CD8+ T cells from PBMCs. The chain employs TRBV19 and TRBJ2-1, with TRBD2 identical over 7 bases. This TCR was recovered from a human donor in good health. The CDR3 DNA sequence: TGTGCCAGTAGTTGGGTTGCGCGGGAGACCTACAATGAGCAGTTCTTC. This gives the protein CASSWVARETYNEQFF.